This is a list of T cell receptor beta chains from one sample in a study of regulatory T cells in long-lasting Graves disease. TCRdb re-analysed the multiplex PCR reads in MiXCR, keeping a single row per CDR3 protein. Of hundreds of thousands of distinct CDR3 sequences in the sample, roughly 15% were seen once. Another study also made use of these data, one on T cells in Graves' hyperthyroidism and ophthalmopathy.

Source: peripheral blood mononuclear cells (PBMCs), taken at new diagnosis, from a patient treated with antithyroid drugs. These TCRs come from a woman in her thirties with Graves disease. CDR3s include the opening cysteine and the closing phenylalanine or tryptophan. D genes are given only for firm matches. Size is stated for part of the rows, as once, few or many counts, or as a class when the clone is expanded.

V: TRBV7-2
length: 16
size: many
D: -
J: TRBJ2-5
DNA: TGTGCCAGCAGCTTAGTCTCAGGGACTTTCCAAGAGACCCAGTACTTC
CDR3: CASSLVSGTFQETQYF

V: TRBV7-2
length: 14
size: -
D: -
J: TRBJ2-1
DNA: TGTGCCAGCAGCTCAGCGGCGAAATACAATGAGCAGTTCTTC
CDR3: CASSSAAKYNEQFF

V: TRBV30
length: 12
size: -
D: -
J: TRBJ2-7
DNA: TGTGCCTGGAGTAGAACCGCCTACGAGCAGTACTTC
CDR3: CAWSRTAYEQYF

V: TRBV12-3/TRBV12-4
length: 15
size: few
D: -
J: TRBJ2-2
DNA: TGTGCCAGCAGCAGACAGGACGCGAACACCGGGGGGCTGTTTTTT
CDR3: CASSRQDANTGGLFF

V: TRBV5-5
length: 16
size: many
D: -
J: TRBJ2-1
DNA: TGTGCCAGCAGCTTTTCTCTCCGGGAGCCTCGCAATGAGCAGTTCTTC
CDR3: CASSFSLREPRNEQFF

V: TRBV29-1
length: 16
size: many
D: TRBD1
J: TRBJ2-3
DNA: TGCAGCGTTGAAGAAGGGCCAGGGGGAGGCACAGATACGCAGTATTTT
CDR3: CSVEEGPGGGTDTQYF

V: TRBV2
length: 14
size: many
D: -
J: TRBJ1-1
DNA: TGTGCCAGCAGTGAAGACGGGGTGTACGCTGAAGCTTTCTTT
CDR3: CASSEDGVYAEAFF

V: TRBV19
length: 15
size: -
D: -
J: TRBJ2-7
DNA: TGTGCCAGTAGTATACAGAGGGGCCAGCTGGGAGAGCAGTACTTC
CDR3: CASSIQRGQLGEQYF

V: TRBV7-2
length: 14
size: many
D: TRBD2
J: TRBJ2-1
DNA: TGTGCCAGCAGCCCGATAGCGGGAAACAATGAGCAGTTCTTC
CDR3: CASSPIAGNNEQFF

V: TRBV2
length: 15
size: many
D: -
J: TRBJ2-5
DNA: TGTGCCAGCAGCCAGGACTCTACCCCGACTGAGACCCAGTACTTC
CDR3: CASSQDSTPTETQYF

V: TRBV25-1
length: 15
size: few
D: -
J: TRBJ2-7
DNA: TGTGCCAGCAGTGAAACACAGTTAACATACTACGAGCAGTACTTC
CDR3: CASSETQLTYYEQYF

V: TRBV28
length: 14
size: many
D: -
J: TRBJ2-1
DNA: TGTGCCAGCACTCCATCCTCGGGACGTAGAAAGCAGTTCTTC
CDR3: CASTPSSGRRKQFF

V: TRBV28
length: 22
size: -
D: -
J: TRBJ1-1
DNA: TGTGCCAGCAGTTTCCGGTCATTTAGGGTCGGAGACCCGGGTTGGGGGAACACTGAAGCTTTCTTT
CDR3: CASSFRSFRVGDPGWGNTEAFF

V: TRBV2
length: 13
size: -
D: -
J: TRBJ1-5
DNA: TGTGCCAGCACTAAGGACTTCAATCAGCCCCAGCATTTT
CDR3: CASTKDFNQPQHF

V: TRBV28
length: 14
size: many
D: -
J: TRBJ2-7
DNA: TGTGCCAGCGTGCGTGGGACCGCCCCCTACGAGCAGTACTTC
CDR3: CASVRGTAPYEQYF

V: TRBV7-9
length: 15
size: many
D: -
J: TRBJ2-7
DNA: TGTGCCAGCAGCAGTACCTCCGGGTCCTACAGCGAGCAGTACTTC
CDR3: CASSSTSGSYSEQYF

V: TRBV12-3/TRBV12-4
length: 13
size: -
D: -
J: TRBJ2-7
DNA: TGTGCCAGCAGCAAACAGGGCTCCTACGAGCAGTACTTC
CDR3: CASSKQGSYEQYF

V: TRBV20-1
length: 17
size: few
D: -
J: TRBJ2-3
DNA: TGCAGTGCCTTGATTGGCCAGACCATTTTTGGCACAGATACGCAGTATTTT
CDR3: CSALIGQTIFGTDTQYF

V: TRBV12-3/TRBV12-4
length: 13
size: many
D: -
J: TRBJ1-1
DNA: TGTGCCAGCAGTTTACTGATGAACACTGAAGCTTTCTTT
CDR3: CASSLLMNTEAFF

V: TRBV29-1
length: 13
size: many
D: -
J: TRBJ1-1
DNA: TGCAGCGTGAAAAGGGAGGGTGATACTGAAGCTTTCTTT
CDR3: CSVKREGDTEAFF

V: TRBV9
length: 15
size: -
D: -
J: TRBJ2-2
DNA: TGTGCCAGCAGCGTAGACGGGACCAACACCGGGGAGCTGTTTTTT
CDR3: CASSVDGTNTGELFF

V: TRBV6-1
length: 13
size: -
D: -
J: TRBJ2-7
DNA: TGTGCCAGTCGTCCGGGCAGCTCCTACGAGCAGTACTTC
CDR3: CASRPGSSYEQYF

V: TRBV3-1
length: 11
size: many
D: -
J: TRBJ2-7
DNA: TGTGCCAGCAGCCAAGACCACGAGCAGTACTTC
CDR3: CASSQDHEQYF

V: TRBV20-1
length: 13
size: many
D: TRBD2
J: TRBJ2-7
DNA: TGCAGTGCTAGGGGAGGGTTTTCCTACGAGCAGTACTTC
CDR3: CSARGGFSYEQYF

V: TRBV2
length: 15
size: many
D: TRBD2
J: TRBJ2-1
DNA: TGTGCCAGCAGTGAATGGCGGGAGTCTTACAATGAGCAGTTCTTC
CDR3: CASSEWRESYNEQFF